These T cell receptor beta chains were read from a single sample in a study of T cells after yellow fever vaccination. TCRdb analysed the 5' RACE reads with MiXCR anew, one entry per CDR3 protein. The sample includes fewer than 350,000 distinct CDR3 sequences, roughly 4% seen only once; the top ten take around 20%. The material sequenced was PBMCs, taken on the day of the yellow fever booster vaccination. The receptors originated from a man aged 18 to 35 who received the YFV17D yellow fever vaccine. Both conserved end residues are part of each CDR3. The order of the fields is clone size, V gene, D gene, J gene, CDR3 protein, CDR3 DNA. The D gene is left open where the match is weak. A row's size may be missing; if present it is once, few, many or a size class.

few,TRBV5-1,-,TRBJ2-3,CASSLMDMQYF,TGCGCCAGCTCACTAATGGATATGCAGTATTTT
many,TRBV29-1,-,TRBJ1-1,CSAGVGRWTEAFF,TGCAGCGCAGGCGTCGGGAGGTGGACTGAAGCTTTCTTT
many,TRBV20-1,-,TRBJ1-2,CSASLPLQRVDGYTF,TGCAGTGCTAGTCTTCCCCTGCAGAGGGTCGACGGCTACACCTTC
few,TRBV29-1,-,TRBJ1-1,CSARPTFNLNTEAFF,TGCAGCGCCCGACCCACTTTTAACCTGAACACTGAAGCTTTCTTT
many,TRBV12-3/TRBV12-4,-,TRBJ1-1,CASRGPGTEAFF,TGTGCCAGCCGTGGGCCCGGCACTGAAGCTTTCTTT
-,TRBV19,TRBD1,TRBJ1-6,CASSPRGTGGSSPLHF,TGTGCCAGTAGCCCTCGGGGAACAGGGGGTAGTTCACCCCTCCACTTT
-,TRBV6-2/TRBV6-3,-,TRBJ2-5,CASSYSAGIGETQYF,TGTGCCAGCAGTTACAGCGCGGGGATAGGAGAGACCCAGTACTTC
many,TRBV29-1,-,TRBJ2-3,CSVSLDTQYF,TGCAGCGTTTCCCTCGATACGCAGTATTTT
many,TRBV28,-,TRBJ1-2,CASTQGRARDYGYTF,TGTGCCAGCACGCAGGGCCGAGCGCGGGATTATGGCTACACCTTC
many,TRBV7-9,-,TRBJ2-5,CASSRAEETQYF,TGTGCCAGCAGTCGGGCAGAAGAGACCCAGTACTTC
many,TRBV6-2/TRBV6-3,TRBD1,TRBJ1-1,CASRGRTGATEAFF,TGTGCCAGCAGGGGCAGGACAGGGGCCACTGAAGCTTTCTTT
many,TRBV11-2,-,TRBJ2-4,CASSGEAKNIQYF,TGTGCCAGCAGCGGGGAGGCCAAAAACATTCAGTACTTC
few,TRBV20-1,-,TRBJ1-5,CSARAGDSNQPQHF,TGCAGTGCTAGAGCCGGGGACAGCAATCAGCCCCAGCATTTT
few,TRBV5-1,TRBD1,TRBJ1-6,CASSLARTGGLSPLHF,TGCGCCAGCAGCTTGGCCCGGACAGGGGGTTTATCACCCCTCCACTTT
many,TRBV3-1,-,TRBJ1-6,CASSQGGSYNSPLHF,TGTGCCAGCAGCCAAGGGGGATCCTATAATTCACCCCTCCACTTT
-,TRBV5-1,TRBD2,TRBJ2-1,CASSLTSGSYDNEQFF,TGCGCCAGCAGCTTGACTAGCGGGTCTTACGACAATGAGCAGTTCTTC
many,TRBV18,TRBD1,TRBJ2-2,CASSPKNRGSGTGELFF,TGTGCCAGCTCACCGAAGAACAGGGGCAGCGGCACCGGGGAGCTGTTTTTT
many,TRBV20-1,TRBD1,TRBJ2-1,CSAKTGVNEQFF,TGCAGTGCTAAGACAGGGGTAAATGAGCAGTTCTTC
few,TRBV6-6,-,TRBJ2-7,CASSLFTRPYEQYF,TGTGCCAGCAGTCTTTTCACGCGCCCTTACGAGCAGTACTTC
-,TRBV7-2,TRBD2,TRBJ2-1,CASSSSLAASYNEQFF,TGTGCCAGCAGCTCCTCCCTAGCGGCCTCCTACAATGAGCAGTTCTTC
few,TRBV24-1,-,TRBJ1-5,CATSERGYSNQPQHF,TGTGCCACCAGCGAAAGGGGTTATAGCAATCAGCCCCAGCATTTT
-,TRBV12-3/TRBV12-4,TRBD1,TRBJ2-6,CASSLGRGTGVSGANVLTF,TGTGCCAGCAGTTTAGGGCGCGGGACAGGGGTCTCTGGGGCCAACGTCCTGACTTTC
many,TRBV5-4,TRBD2,TRBJ2-3,CASTNIRTSGGGDTQYF,TGTGCCAGCACCAATATCAGGACTAGCGGGGGCGGCGATACGCAGTATTTT
-,TRBV20-1,-,TRBJ2-1,CSASAPYNEQFF,TGCAGTGCTAGCGCCCCCTACAATGAGCAGTTCTTC
many,TRBV7-8,TRBD1,TRBJ1-5,CASSRDRSSYSNQPQHF,TGTGCCAGCAGTAGGGACAGGAGTTCTTATAGCAATCAGCCCCAGCATTTT
many,TRBV5-1,TRBD1,TRBJ2-2,CASSSSGTGATGELFF,TGCGCCAGCAGCTCTTCTGGGACAGGAGCCACCGGGGAGCTGTTTTTT
many,TRBV20-1,-,TRBJ2-1,CSARDPPQGEQFF,TGCAGTGCTAGAGACCCCCCCCAGGGTGAGCAGTTCTTC
many,TRBV3-1,-,TRBJ1-1,CASRPDSLGTEAFF,TGTGCCAGCAGACCAGACAGCTTGGGGACTGAAGCTTTCTTT
many,TRBV5-1,TRBD1,TRBJ2-5,CASSLTGATSIETQYF,TGCGCCAGCAGCTTGACAGGGGCCACGAGTATAGAGACCCAGTACTTC
few,TRBV2,-,TRBJ2-4,CASKLDSTNIQYF,TGTGCCAGCAAACTAGATAGTACGAACATTCAGTACTTC
-,TRBV11-1,TRBD2,TRBJ2-1,CASSLRGGLAGTEQFF,TGTGCCAGCAGCTTAAGGGGAGGACTAGCGGGGACGGAGCAGTTCTTC
few,TRBV10-3,-,TRBJ2-2,CAISESGRWNTGELFF,TGTGCCATCAGTGAGTCGGGACGCTGGAACACCGGGGAGCTGTTTTTT
few,TRBV19,-,TRBJ1-2,CASRHPVGRNYGYTF,TGTGCCAGTAGGCACCCGGTGGGGAGAAATTATGGCTACACCTTC
many,TRBV20-1,TRBD2,TRBJ2-1,CSASTSGPDNEQFF,TGCAGTGCTAGCACTAGCGGTCCGGATAATGAGCAGTTCTTC
-,TRBV18,-,TRBJ2-1,CASSPPGTDYNEQFF,TGTGCCAGCTCACCCCCGGGGACCGATTACAATGAGCAGTTCTTC
-,TRBV5-1,-,TRBJ2-7,CASSPEGGYYEQYF,TGCGCCAGCAGCCCCGAGGGGGGATACTACGAGCAGTACTTC
many,TRBV5-6,TRBD2,TRBJ2-2,CASSLELAGYTGELFF,TGTGCCAGCAGCTTGGAGCTAGCGGGGTACACCGGGGAGCTGTTTTTT
many,TRBV29-1,-,TRBJ1-1,CSVDTTGTGEAFF,TGCAGCGTTGACACGACAGGTACGGGTGAAGCTTTCTTT
many,TRBV6-5,TRBD1,TRBJ1-6,CASSRDRGLSNSPLHF,TGTGCCAGCAGTCGCGACAGGGGGTTGAGTAATTCACCCCTCCACTTT
few,TRBV10-3,-,TRBJ1-1,CATGGGGITEAFF,TGTGCCACCGGCGGGGGCGGCATAACTGAAGCTTTCTTT
many,TRBV12-3/TRBV12-4,-,TRBJ1-1,CASSSHRATNTEAFF,TGTGCCAGCAGTTCCCACAGGGCCACGAACACTGAAGCTTTCTTT
many,TRBV7-3,-,TRBJ2-6,CASSPDGFSGANVLTF,TGTGCCAGCAGTCCAGACGGATTCTCTGGGGCCAACGTCCTGACTTTC